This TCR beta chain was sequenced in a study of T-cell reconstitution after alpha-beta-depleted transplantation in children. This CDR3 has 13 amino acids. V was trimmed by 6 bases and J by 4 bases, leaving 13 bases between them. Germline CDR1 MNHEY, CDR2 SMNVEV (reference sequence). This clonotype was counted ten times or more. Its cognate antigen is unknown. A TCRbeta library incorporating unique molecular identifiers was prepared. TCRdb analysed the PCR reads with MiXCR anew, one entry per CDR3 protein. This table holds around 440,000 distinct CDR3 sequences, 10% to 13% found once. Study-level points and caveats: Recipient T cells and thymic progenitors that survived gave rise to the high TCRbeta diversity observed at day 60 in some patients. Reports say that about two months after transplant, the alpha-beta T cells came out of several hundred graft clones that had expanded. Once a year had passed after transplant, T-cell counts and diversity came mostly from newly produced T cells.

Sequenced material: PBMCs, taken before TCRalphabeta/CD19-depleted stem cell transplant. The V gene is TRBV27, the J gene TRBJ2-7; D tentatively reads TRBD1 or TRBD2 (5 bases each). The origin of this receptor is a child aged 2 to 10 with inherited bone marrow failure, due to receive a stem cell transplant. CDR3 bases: TGTGCCAGCAGCAAGGGACGGGAATACGAGCAGTACTTC. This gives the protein CASSKGREYEQYF.